The subject of this entry is one T cell receptor beta chain. Its antigen is still unknown. Per-base qualities were not stored, and no clone one base away is much larger. This sample is drawn from a study of T-cell memory formation after mild COVID-19 (dated by TCRdb to the early 2020s). Study-level background: TCR sequence clusters from the two donors were found to be largely donor specific. Two young, previously healthy adult volunteers made up the cohort, one male and one female. In two donors, T-cell clones that expanded and contracted after mild COVID-19 were followed by sequencing TCRalpha and TCRbeta repertoires longitudinally. Study-wide conclusions, independent of this receptor: Clones that contracted from day 15 to 85 showed balanced CD4/CD8 phenotypes, whereas a second wave of clones that expanded from day 15 to 37 leaned towards CD4+. Only a couple of mild cases were covered in the study, and larger cohorts including severe cases with pre-infection samples were considered necessary. Some responding clones were found in pre-infection memory, which suggests that pre-existing cross-reactive memory T cells took part in the SARS-CoV-2 response. Contracting CD4+ clones were located mainly in the CM and EM memory subsets, whereas CD8+ clones were found to be enriched in EMRA. The second-wave clones that peaked on day 37 were not confirmed to be SARS-CoV-2 specific.

The data were produced on an Illumina NovaSeq 6000. cDNA libraries for TCRalpha and TCRbeta were prepared by 5'RACE using constant-segment primers, with sample barcodes and unique molecular identifiers added. Trizol reagent was used to extract RNA from every sample. The libraries were amplified in two PCR steps, and the second step added a second sample barcode and Illumina TruSeq adapters. Sequencing of the libraries was done on an Illumina NovaSeq, producing 2 x 150 bp paired-end reads. The source study handled its data this way. The reads were demultiplexed and collapsed into UMI-guided consensus sequences using migec v1.2.7. Using mixcr v2.1.11, UMI consensuses were aligned to TRA and TRB V and J templates and then assembled into clonotypes. A clonotype was counted as expanded or contracted only when both edgeR and NoisET called the clonotype significant, with the noise models trained on biological replicates. For edgeR calls, a false discovery rate-adjusted p below 0.01 and a log2 fold-change threshold of 1 were applied. As an exploratory analysis of dynamics, PCA with hierarchical clustering was applied to max-normalized trajectories of the 1000 most abundant clonotypes. Each responding clone was given a CD4 or CD8 phenotype based on the CD4+ and CD8+ repertoires, which had been sequenced separately. The public reads were reanalyzed by TCRdb: fastp trimming at Q25, MiXCR alignment, in-frame beta chains only. Records with the same CDR3 protein are collapsed into one entry carrying the most frequent genes and DNA. The V and J calls and clone size come from TCRdb's table, not from the authors' own analysis. The sample table holds almost 550,000 distinct CDR3 sequences, of which roughly 20% were seen once. Under 15% of the sample comes from the top ten.

Ficoll-Paque density gradient centrifugation was the method used to isolate PBMCs. V trim: 3 bases; J trim: 2 bases; unmatched bases: 3. Spanning cysteine to phenylalanine, the CDR3 consists of 14 amino acids. Only the CDR3 DNA is retained, 42 bases long and in frame from the first base. As encoded in the germline V gene, CDR1 is MGHRA while CDR2 is YSYEKL. The receptor was isolated from an adult woman who had mild COVID-19 (a few samples of this study predate the infection). The sample titles of this study are shuffled in the database, so cell type and time point are left out; the donor was told from shared clones. The chain links TRBV4-1 with TRBJ2-7; a stretch of 8 junction bases matches TRBD1. Sequenced input: PBMCs or a T cell subset sorted from them (not recorded which). The DNA sequence is as follows: TGCGCCAGCAGCCACGAGGACAGGGCCTACGAGCAGTACTTC. Its protein product is CASSHEDRAYEQYF.